This is a list of T cell receptor beta chains from one sample in a study of post-analysis software for immune sequencing data. TCRdb reprocessed the PCR reads via MiXCR and lists one record per CDR3 protein. The data hold some 800,000 distinct CDR3 sequences, with 46% observed a single time. Input material: blood. The receptors originated from a girl between 10 and 17 years old with multiple sclerosis. Each CDR3 is given with its conserved first and last residue. D genes are given only for firm matches. Size is omitted from some rows. Given values are once, few, many or a class for expanded clones.

d_call | j_call | v_call | clone_size | cdr3_nt | cdr3_aa
- | TRBJ1-6 | TRBV28 | few | TGTGCCAGCAGCCAACCAGGAGAGGATTCACCCCTCCACTTT | CASSQPGEDSPLHF
TRBD2 | TRBJ2-5 | TRBV7-9 | - | TGTGCCAGCAGCCTAGGGACTAGCGGGAGTACAGAGACCCAGTACTTC | CASSLGTSGSTETQYF
TRBD2 | TRBJ2-7 | TRBV27 | - | TGTGCCAGCAGTTCCGTCGCGGGAGAGGACGAGCAGTACTTC | CASSSVAGEDEQYF
TRBD2 | TRBJ2-7 | TRBV27 | few | TGTGCCAGCAGCGTTAGCGGGTCCACCTACGAGCAGTACTTC | CASSVSGSTYEQYF
- | TRBJ2-5 | TRBV29-1 | - | TGCAGCCCTCTAATGGGCGGGCAAGAGACCCAGTACTTC | CSPLMGGQETQYF
TRBD1 | TRBJ1-1 | TRBV14 | - | TGTGCCAGCAGCCAAATCAGGGGGGGCCTCAACACTGAAGCTTTCTTT | CASSQIRGGLNTEAFF
- | TRBJ2-5 | TRBV20-1 | - | TGCAGTGCTAGAGTCCCGACACGACCACAAGAGACCCAGTACTTC | CSARVPTRPQETQYF
TRBD2 | TRBJ2-5 | TRBV3-1 | - | TGTGCCAGCAGCCAAGATCCCCTTCTCTTGGGGAGCGGGAGTTGGGAGACCCAGTACTTC | CASSQDPLLLGSGSWETQYF
- | TRBJ2-5 | TRBV20-1 | - | TGCAGTGCTAGGGACGGTAGCCCACAAGAGACCCAGTACTTC | CSARDGSPQETQYF
- | TRBJ1-2 | TRBV29-1 | - | TGCAGCGTTGAAGATCTTTTGGCAGGAGGCTACACCTTC | CSVEDLLAGGYTF
- | TRBJ2-1 | TRBV4-3 | few | TGCGCCAGCAGCCAAGAAGGGCCCGCAATTCTCCCCAATGAGCAGTTCTTC | CASSQEGPAILPNEQFF
TRBD1 | TRBJ2-7 | TRBV28 | few | TGTGCCAGCAGTTTCGGACAGGGGGATCTCGAGCAGTACTTC | CASSFGQGDLEQYF
- | TRBJ1-3 | TRBV10-2 | - | TGCGCCAGCACCGTGAATATTGGTCCTGGAAACACCATATATTTT | CASTVNIGPGNTIYF